The rows below give T cell receptor beta chains drawn from one sample of a study of PD-L1 blockade in urothelial cancer. Libraries were prepared by immunoSEQ multiplex PCR; TCRdb keeps only in-frame clonotypes and omits some of them. The sample has about 22,000 clones, about 93% seen once. Sequencing used PBMCs, obtained around atezolizumab (anti-PD-L1) treatment. These receptors were collected from a woman aged 55-69 years with urothelial cancer. Each CDR3 is given with its conserved first and last residue. A D gene is named only where the DNA matches it firmly. The size field is filled for only some rows; it gives once, few, many or a size class.

>TRBJ2-4|TRBV9|TRBD2|13|NA
TGTGCCAGCAGCGCCTCTAGCGGGCGCATTCAGTACTTC
CASSASSGRIQYF
>TRBJ2-7|TRBV18|TRBD1|14|NA
TGTGCCAGCTCCTCGGGACAGGTTCCCTACGAGCAGTACTTC
CASSSGQVPYEQYF
>TRBJ1-2|TRBV7-6|TRBD1|13|NA
TGTGCCAGCAGCGGAACAGGGGGCTATGGCTACACCTTC
CASSGTGGYGYTF
>TRBJ2-7|TRBV4-1|TRBD2|16|NA
TGCGCCAGCAGCCAAGCTAGCGGGACTGGGGCCTACGAGCAGTACTTC
CASSQASGTGAYEQYF
>TRBJ1-4|TRBV9|NA|16|NA
TGTGCCAGCAGCGTAGCTACGGGGATGGCTAATGAAAAACTGTTTTTT
CASSVATGMANEKLFF
>TRBJ2-7|TRBV2|NA|15|NA
TGTGCCAGCAGTGAAAGCCCCGCAGCGGCCTACGAGCAGTACTTC
CASSESPAAAYEQYF
>TRBJ2-5|TRBV29-1|NA|14|NA
TGCAGCGCCCCGGGGGGCGGAGTCGGAGAGACCCAGTACTTC
CSAPGGGVGETQYF
>TRBJ2-3|TRBV18|NA|13|once
TGTGCCAGCTCACCCTACAGGGCAGATACGCAGTATTTT
CASSPYRADTQYF
>TRBJ1-5|TRBV5-4|NA|15|NA
TGTGCCAGCAGCTTGGGAGGGTTTAGCAATCAGCCCCAGCATTTT
CASSLGGFSNQPQHF
>TRBJ1-1|TRBV5-8|NA|15|NA
TGTGCCAGCAGCTTGGGGCGGACTGGGAACACTGAAGCTTTCTTT
CASSLGRTGNTEAFF
>TRBJ2-7|TRBV18|TRBD2|15|NA
TGTGCCAGCTCACCGGGACTAGCGGGACATAAGGAGCAGTACTTC
CASSPGLAGHKEQYF
>TRBJ2-3|TRBV4-3|NA|15|NA
TGCGCCAGCAGCCTAGGCGGGGAAGCTCCAGATACGCAGTATTTT
CASSLGGEAPDTQYF
>TRBJ2-3|TRBV7-9|TRBD2|16|NA
TGTGCCAGCAGCTCTTGGACTAGTTTTGTTTCGGATACGCAGTATTTT
CASSSWTSFVSDTQYF
>TRBJ2-1|TRBV19|TRBD2|15|NA
TGTGCCACCGCCTGGAGGGCGGGAGCCTACAATGAGCAGTTCTTC
CATAWRAGAYNEQFF
>TRBJ2-1|TRBV18|TRBD2|15|NA
TGTGCCAGCTCACCCTTGCGGGGGGATGGCTATGAGCAGTTCTTC
CASSPLRGDGYEQFF
>TRBJ2-5|TRBV5-4|TRBD2|18|NA
TGTGCCAGCAGCTTGGGGGCAACTAGCGGGGGACACCAAGAGACCCAGTACTTC
CASSLGATSGGHQETQYF
>TRBJ2-5|TRBV11-2|NA|13|NA
TGTGCCAGCAGCTTTGGAGGAGAGGAGACCCAGTACTTC
CASSFGGEETQYF
>TRBJ2-7|TRBV19|NA|14|once
TGTGCCAGTAGGCCGGGACAAAGCTCCTACGAGCAGTACTTC
CASRPGQSSYEQYF
>TRBJ2-5|TRBV11-2|NA|13|NA
TGTGCCAGCAGGTTTCAGGGGAGAGAGACCCAGTACTTC
CASRFQGRETQYF
>TRBJ2-2|TRBV19|NA|13|NA
TGTGCCAGTAGCCAGGGAGCGGGCGGGGAGCTGTTTTTT
CASSQGAGGELFF
>TRBJ1-2|TRBV5-1|TRBD1|13|NA
TGCGCCAGCAGCTTAGAGACAGGGGCTGGCTACACCTTC
CASSLETGAGYTF
>TRBJ2-7|TRBV7-9|TRBD1|15|NA
TGTGCCAGCAGCTTACCCCGACAGGGGCCGTACGAGCAGTACTTC
CASSLPRQGPYEQYF